This T cell receptor (beta chain) was found in a study of blood T cells in healthy people across ages. This CDR3 contains 16 residues. Trimming took 6 bases from V and 2 from J, leaving 20 bases between them. The germline V gene encodes CDR1 SGHRS and CDR2 YFSETQ. The authors ran a second PCR of about 7 to 12 cycles using a sample-barcoded 5' primer and a J-beta primer mix. Every cDNA molecule bore a tag from a template-switch adaptor containing 12 random nucleotides. TCRdb re-analysed the 5' RACE reads in MiXCR, keeping a single row per CDR3 protein. The table lists about 1.5 million distinct CDR3 sequences, under 55% of them singletons.

The sequence came from a woman younger than 35 in good health. The material sequenced was blood. The chain joins TRBV5-1 to TRBJ2-5; D may match TRBD1 or TRBD2 (5 bases each). The CDR3 DNA is TGCGCCAGCAACCGCTTCGGGACGGACCAACAAGAGACCCAGTACTTC. It encodes CASNRFGTDQQETQYF. Combining the CDR3 with reference TRBV5-1 and TRBJ2-5 gives the whole variable domain KAGVTQTPRYLIKTRGQQVTLSCSPISGHRSVSWYQQTPGQGLQFLFEYFSETQRNKGNFPGRFSGRQFSNSRSEMNVSTLELGDSALYLCASNRFGTDQQETQYFGPGTRLLVL.